This TCR beta chain appears in the sequencing data of a study of T-cell reconstitution after alpha-beta-depleted transplantation in children. The library targeted TCRbeta and was prepared with unique molecular identifiers. TCRdb reprocessed the PCR reads with MiXCR, giving one entry per CDR3 protein. The sample consists of about 240,000 distinct CDR3 sequences, roughly 23% of them appearing once. Concerning this clonotype itself: Its specificity is not known.

Whole-study findings and limits: At day 60, the high TCRbeta diversity found in some patients originated from recipient T cells and thymic progenitors that had survived. T cells produced anew were the main source of T-cell counts and diversity one year after transplant. Several hundred expanded graft clones reportedly gave rise to the alpha-beta T cells present about two months after transplant.

Germline V CDR1 and CDR2: MNHEY, SVGEGT. This CDR3 is built from 17 residues. Trimming cost V 2 bases and J 4 bases, with 18 bases left between them. This TCR came from a girl aged 2-9 years with Fanconi anemia, due to receive a stem cell transplant. This sequence joins TRBV6-2 or TRBV6-3 and TRBJ2-1; possibly TRBD2 for D (6 bases). Specimen: PBMCs, collected before TCRalphabeta/CD19-depleted stem cell transplant. CDR3 amino acids: CASSYGFAGMAYNEQFF. In nucleotides, the CDR3 is TGTGCCAGCAGTTACGGGTTCGCGGGGATGGCTTACAATGAGCAGTTCTTC.